This T cell receptor (beta chain) stems from a study of blood T cell repertoires in COVID-19. Study context: Nucleic acid was either cDNA or gDNA, and it came from T cells, B-cell-depleted T cells, or PBMCs.

Each participant's cohort was designated according to participant-reported clinical history. As processed by the authors: By means of reference gene primer amplification, nucleated cell counts were estimated. Only in-frame clones appear in the TCRdb table, and some are missing; sequencing was by immunoSEQ multiplex PCR. That table furnishes V, J and clone size, whereas the DNA furnished D and trimming. The sample carries fewer than 400,000 clones, under 90% recorded once. The receptor's source is a young woman who had recovered from COVID-19. Input material: PBMCs or T cells enriched from blood (not recorded which).

The CDR3 spells CASSELQNEKLFF. The CDR3 coding sequence is TGTGCCAGCAGCGAGCTACAGAATGAAAAACTGTTTTTT. J is TRBJ1-4 and V is TRBV7-3; D ambiguous. The V gene's germline CDR1 is SGHTA and CDR2 FQGTGA. The CDR3 has 13 residues. Trimming took off 5 bases at V and 5 bases at J, with 9 bases between the two ends.